This T cell receptor (beta chain) was recorded in a study of T cell repertoires in cytomegalovirus infection. On the study more broadly: CMV epitopes in the study were HLA-C-restricted (recently identified) and HLA-B-restricted (well studied). Matching HLA type and CMV infection were both indicated by public TCR beta signatures.

Notes on the study in general: HLA-C-restricted CMV clonotypes gave the most frequent clonotype in two of eight donors.

One entry per CDR3 protein results from TCRdb running MiXCR on the reads. The sample lists about 150,000 distinct CDR3 sequences; around 32% were seen once. Germline assignment: CDR1 SGHVS and CDR2 FQNEAQ. The CDR3 extends over 16 amino acids. Deletions cut 1 base from V and 0 bases from J, with 11 bases between. This clonotype was recorded many times. Antigen: not known. This specimen consisted of CD8+ T cells from cultured PBMCs, obtained from culture after CMV antigen stimulation. The J gene is TRBJ2-3, the V gene TRBV7-8, with TRBD2 as a possible D gene (6 bases). This sequence originates from a human donor in good health (CMV status not recorded). Some clones in this sample may be carry-over from other donors' samples. In DNA form, the CDR3 reads TGTGCCAGCAGCTTAGTTGGCGGGGCTAGCACAGATACGCAGTATTTT. This sequence encodes CASSLVGGASTDTQYF.